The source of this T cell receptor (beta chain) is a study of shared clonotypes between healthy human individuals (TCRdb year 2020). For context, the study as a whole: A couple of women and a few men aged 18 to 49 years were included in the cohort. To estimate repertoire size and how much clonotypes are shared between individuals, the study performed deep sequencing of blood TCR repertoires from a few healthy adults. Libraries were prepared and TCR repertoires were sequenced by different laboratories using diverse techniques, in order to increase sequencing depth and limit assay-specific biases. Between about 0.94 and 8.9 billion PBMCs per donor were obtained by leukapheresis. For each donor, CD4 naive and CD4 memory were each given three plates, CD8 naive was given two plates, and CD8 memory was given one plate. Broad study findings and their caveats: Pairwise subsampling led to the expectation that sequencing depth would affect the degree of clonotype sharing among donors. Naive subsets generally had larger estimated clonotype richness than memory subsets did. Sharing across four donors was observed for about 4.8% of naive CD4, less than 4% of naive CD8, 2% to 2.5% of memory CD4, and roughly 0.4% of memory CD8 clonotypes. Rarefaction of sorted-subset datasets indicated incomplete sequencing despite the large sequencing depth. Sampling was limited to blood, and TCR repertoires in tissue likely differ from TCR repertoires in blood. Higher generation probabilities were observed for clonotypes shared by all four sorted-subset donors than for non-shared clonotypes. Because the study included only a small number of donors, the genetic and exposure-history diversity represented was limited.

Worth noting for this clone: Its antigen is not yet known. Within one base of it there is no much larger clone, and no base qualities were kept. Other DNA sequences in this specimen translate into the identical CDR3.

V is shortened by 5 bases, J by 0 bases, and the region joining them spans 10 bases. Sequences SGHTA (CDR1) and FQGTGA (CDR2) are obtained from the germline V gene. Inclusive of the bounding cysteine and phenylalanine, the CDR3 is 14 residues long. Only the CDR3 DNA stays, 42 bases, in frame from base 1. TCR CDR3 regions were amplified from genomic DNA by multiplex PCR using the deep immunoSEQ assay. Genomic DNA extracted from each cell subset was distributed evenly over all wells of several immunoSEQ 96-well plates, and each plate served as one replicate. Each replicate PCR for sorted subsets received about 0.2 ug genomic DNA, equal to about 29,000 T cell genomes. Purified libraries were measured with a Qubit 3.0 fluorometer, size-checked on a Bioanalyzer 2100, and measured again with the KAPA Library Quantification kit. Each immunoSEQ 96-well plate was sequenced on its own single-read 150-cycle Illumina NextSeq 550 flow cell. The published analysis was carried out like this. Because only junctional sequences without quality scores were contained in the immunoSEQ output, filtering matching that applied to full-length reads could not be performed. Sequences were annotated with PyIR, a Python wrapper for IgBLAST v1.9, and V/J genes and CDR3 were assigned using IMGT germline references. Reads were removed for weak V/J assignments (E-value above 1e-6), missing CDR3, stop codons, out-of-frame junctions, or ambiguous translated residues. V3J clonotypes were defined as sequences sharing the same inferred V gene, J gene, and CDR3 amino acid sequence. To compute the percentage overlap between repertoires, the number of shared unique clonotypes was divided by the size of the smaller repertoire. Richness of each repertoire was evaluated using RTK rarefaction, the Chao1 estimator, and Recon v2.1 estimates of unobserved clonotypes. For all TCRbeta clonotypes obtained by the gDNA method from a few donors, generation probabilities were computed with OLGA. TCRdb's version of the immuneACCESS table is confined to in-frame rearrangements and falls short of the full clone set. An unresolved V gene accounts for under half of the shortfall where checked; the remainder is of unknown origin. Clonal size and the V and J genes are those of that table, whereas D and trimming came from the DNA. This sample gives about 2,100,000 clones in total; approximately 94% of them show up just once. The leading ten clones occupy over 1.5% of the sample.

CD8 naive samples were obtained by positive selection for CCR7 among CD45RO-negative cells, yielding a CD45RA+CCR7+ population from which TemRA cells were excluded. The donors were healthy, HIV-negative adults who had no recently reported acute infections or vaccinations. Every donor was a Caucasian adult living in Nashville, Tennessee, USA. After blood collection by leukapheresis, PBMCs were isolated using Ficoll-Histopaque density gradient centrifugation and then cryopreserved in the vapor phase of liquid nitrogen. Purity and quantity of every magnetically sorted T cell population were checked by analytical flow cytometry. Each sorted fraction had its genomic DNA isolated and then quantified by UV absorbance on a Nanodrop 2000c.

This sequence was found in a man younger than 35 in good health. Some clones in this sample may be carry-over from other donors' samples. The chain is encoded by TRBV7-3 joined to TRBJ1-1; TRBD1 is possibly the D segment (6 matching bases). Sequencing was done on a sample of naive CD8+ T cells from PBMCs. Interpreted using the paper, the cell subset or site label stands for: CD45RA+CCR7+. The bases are TGTGCCAGCAGCCTGGACAGACTGAACACTGAAGCTTTCTTT. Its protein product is CASSLDRLNTEAFF.